These 27 T cell receptor beta chains were sequenced from one sample in a study of blood T cell repertoires in COVID-19. Profiled with immunoSEQ multiplex PCR; TCRdb holds only in-frame clones, not every one. The top ten hold under 35% of the sample, which has around 92,000 clones, more than 80% seen once. Sequencing was done on a sample of peripheral blood. The receptors derive from a woman over 75 with acute or convalescent COVID-19.

The rearrangement joins TRBV6-2 or TRBV6-3 to TRBJ2-7, with 8 nucleotides matching TRBD2. This CDR3 spans 16 amino acids. CDR1 MNHEY and CDR2 SVGEGT come from the germline V gene. Trimming cost V 5 bases and J 3 bases; bases outside gene matches: 12. CDR3 loop: CASSPRSGRPLYEQYF. Here the CDR3 DNA reads TGTGCCAGCAGTCCCCGAAGCGGGAGACCACTCTACGAGCAGTACTTC.

The genes are TRBV19 and TRBJ1-6; D gene ambiguous. This CDR3 has 15 amino acids. Germline V CDR1 and CDR2: LNHDA, SQIVND (reference sequence). Trimming pared 7 bases from V and 7 bases from J, leaving 17 bases between. The CDR3 DNA sequence: TGTGCCAGTAAGCTCCTAACGACGGGGAATTCACCCCTCCACTTT. Protein product: CASKLLTTGNSPLHF. Filled out from reference TRBV19 and TRBJ1-6, the complete variable domain reads DGGITQSPKYLFRKEGQNVTLSCEQNLNHDAMYWYRQDPGQGLRLIYYSQIVNDFQKGDIAEGYSVSREKKESFPLTVTSAQKNPTAFYLCASKLLTTGNSPLHFGNGTRLTVT.

The rearrangement uses TRBV27 and TRBJ2-5; D might be TRBD1 (6 bases). Trimming left V 1 base short and J 5 bases short, with 17 bases between. Germline CDR1 MNHEY, CDR2 SMNVEV (reference sequence). The CDR3 extends over 16 amino acids. CDR3 DNA: TGTGCCAGCAGTTTATTGGGTCAGGCGAGGGGGGAGACCCAGTACTTC. Amino acids: CASSLLGQARGETQYF.

This clone appeared a few times. This chain uses TRBV27 with TRBJ2-2, with 7 bases identical to TRBD2. The CDR3 runs to 16 residues. J gave up 2 bases and V 3 bases, and 6 bases lay outside the gene matches. Germline V gene data show CDR1 as MNHEY and CDR2 as SMNVEV (reference sequence). CDR3 region: CASSFWSGANTGELFF. In DNA, the CDR3 is TGTGCCAGCAGTTTTTGGAGCGGGGCCAACACCGGGGAGCTGTTTTTT.

The rearrangement joins TRBV21-1 to TRBJ2-5; whether TRBD2, the table's D call, matches the DNA was not checked. TRBV21-1 represents a pseudogene. The CDR3 loop spans 22 amino acids. This CDR3 is CASSNSTVPSGRKVEGEETQYF. The CDR3 nucleotides are TGTGCCAGCAGCAATTCGACCGTGCCGAGCGGGAGGAAAGTAGAGGGGGAAGAGACCCAGTACTTC.

This rearrangement joins TRBV7-2 to TRBJ2-4, with D perhaps matching TRBD2 (6 bases). Germline loops: CDR1 SGHTA, CDR2 FQGNSA. CDR3 length: 15 residues. Trimming stripped 5 bases from V and 3 bases from J, with 14 bases between. The CDR3: CASSLGEAYKNIQYF. The DNA of the CDR3 is TGTGCCAGCAGCCTCGGGGAGGCCTACAAAAACATTCAGTACTTC. Using reference TRBV7-2 and TRBJ2-4 for the parts outside the CDR3, the full variable domain is GAGVSQSPSNKVTEKGKDVELRCDPISGHTALYWYRQSLGQGLEFLIYFQGNSAPDKSGLPSDRFSAERTGGSVSTLTIQRTQQEDSAVYLCASSLGEAYKNIQYFGAGTRLSVL.

A single count supports this clone. The chain has TRBV4-1 and TRBJ1-1; 7 bases align to TRBD1. The germline V gene encodes CDR1 MGHRA and CDR2 YSYEKL. This CDR3 region has 16 residues. J was trimmed by 1 base and V by 4 bases; bases with no gene match: 9. For the CDR3, the DNA is TGCGCCAGCAGCCCCTTCGACAGGGCGAAGAACACTGAAGCTTTCTTT. It specifies CASSPFDRAKNTEAFF.

In this sample, this clone turned up a few times. The gene calls are TRBV7-2 and TRBJ1-3; D is possibly TRBD1 (5 bases). V lost 5 bases and J 4 bases, leaving 15 bases between the germline ends. The CDR3 sequence is 15 residues long. The germline CDR1 and CDR2 sequences are SGHTA and FQGNSA. The CDR3 sequence: CASSAQASRGNTIYF. In DNA, the CDR3 is TGTGCCAGCAGCGCACAGGCGTCTCGGGGAAACACCATATATTTT. Full variable domain (outside the CDR3, taken from reference TRBV7-2 and TRBJ1-3): GAGVSQSPSNKVTEKGKDVELRCDPISGHTALYWYRQSLGQGLEFLIYFQGNSAPDKSGLPSDRFSAERTGGSVSTLTIQRTQQEDSAVYLCASSAQASRGNTIYFGEGSWLTVV.

The chain employs TRBV2 and TRBJ2-1; D not resolved. Looked up from germline, CDR1 is SNHLY and CDR2 is FYNNEI. V shed 8 bases and J shed 9 bases, with 11 bases lying between them. CDR3 size: 11 residues. CDR3 sequence: CASLPAGEQFF. In DNA form, the CDR3 reads TGTGCCAGCCTCCCCGCCGGTGAGCAGTTCTTC. Using reference TRBV2 and TRBJ2-1 for the parts outside the CDR3, the full variable domain is EPEVTQTPSHQVTQMGQEVILRCVPISNHLYFYWYRQILGQKVEFLVSFYNNEISEKSEIFDDQFSVERPDGSNFTLKIRSTKLEDSAMYFCASLPAGEQFFGPGTRLTVL.

The table lists this clone with a count of one. The V and J genes are TRBV19 and TRBJ2-3; D perhaps matches TRBD1 (8 bases). Germline V lookup: CDR1 LNHDA, CDR2 SQIVND (reference sequence). This CDR3 has 15 amino acids. The ends were cut back, 4 bases at V and 4 bases at J, with 15 bases in the middle. The CDR3 bases are TGTGCCAGTAGTAGGGGAGGGACAGGCGCAGATACGCAGTATTTT. Protein product: CASSRGGTGADTQYF.

V gene TRBV12-5 combines with J gene TRBJ2-4, with D perhaps matching TRBD2 (6 bases). Germline V lookup: CDR1 LGHNT, CDR2 FRNRAP. V lost 5 bases and J lost 8, with 10 bases in between. The CDR3 loop spans 12 amino acids. Here the CDR3 DNA reads TGTGCTAGTGGTCCCTTAGCGGACATTCAGTACTTC. It is translated as CASGPLADIQYF.

V is TRBV7-2 and J is TRBJ1-2; the D gene is possibly TRBD1 (6 bases). The V end was cut by 1 base, the J end by 4 bases, with 10 bases between. CDR1 is SGHTA, CDR2 FQGNSA, per germline. The CDR3 is 14 amino acids. The CDR3 DNA follows: TGTGCCAGCAGCTTAGACTCAGGGGTCTATGGCTACACCTTC. Translation gives CASSLDSGVYGYTF.

The chain joins TRBV5-1 to TRBJ2-5; D is undetermined. Trimming took off 1 base at V and 2 bases at J, with 6 bases between the two ends. The CDR3 runs to 13 residues. Germline V gene lookup returns CDR1 SGHRS and CDR2 YFSETQ. This CDR3 is CASSLNQQETQYF. In DNA form, the CDR3 reads TGCGCCAGCAGCTTGAACCAGCAAGAGACCCAGTACTTC.

The rearrangement uses TRBV19 and TRBJ1-5; 9 bases are a match to TRBD1. The ends lost 5 bases at V and 5 bases at J; junction bases unmatched: 7. There are 15 residues in the CDR3. CDR1 LNHDA and CDR2 SQIVND come from the germline V gene (reference sequence). CDR3 residues: CASSSGTGSYQPQHF. The CDR3 DNA follows: TGTGCCAGTAGTTCAGGGACAGGGAGCTATCAGCCCCAGCATTTT.

In its sample, this clone was seen once. The chain carries TRBV4-2 and TRBJ2-5; D unresolved. Trimming took off 3 bases at V and 2 bases at J, with 13 bases between the two ends. Germline V CDR1 and CDR2: LGHNA, YNFKEQ. The CDR3 sequence is 15 residues long. The CDR3 DNA reads as TGTGCCAGCAGCCAGCGATTGCAGGATCAAGAGACCCAGTACTTC. It translates to CASSQRLQDQETQYF.

The CDR3 protein is CSAGVGDTQYF. The CDR3 coding sequence is TGCAGTGCCGGGGTGGGGGATACGCAGTATTTT. The chain uses TRBV20-1 and TRBJ2-3; D is possibly TRBD2 (5 bases). V was trimmed by 6 bases and J by 6 bases, leaving 10 bases between them. The germline gives CDR1 DFQATT, CDR2 SNEGSKA (reference sequence). The CDR3 has 11 amino acids.

V and J are TRBV12-5 and TRBJ2-3; D unresolved. V lost 6 bases and J lost 2, with 6 bases in between. The CDR3 totals 12 residues. Germline V gene sequence: CDR1 LGHNT, CDR2 FRNRAP. CDR3 amino acids: CASGLNTDTQYF. Here the CDR3 DNA reads TGTGCTAGTGGCCTTAACACAGATACGCAGTATTTT.

This chain joins TRBV6-5 and TRBJ2-7, with 10 bases that match TRBD2. V lost 3 bases and J lost 2; bases outside the gene matches: 4. The CDR3 contains 15 residues. The germline gives CDR1 MNHEY, CDR2 SVGAGI. CDR3 amino acids: CASSYSAGGAYEQYF. The CDR3, as DNA: TGTGCCAGCAGTTATTCAGCGGGAGGGGCCTACGAGCAGTACTTC.

The chain employs TRBV19 and TRBJ1-1; tentatively, D is TRBD1 (6 bases). Germline CDR1 reads LNHDA; CDR2 reads SQIVND (reference sequence). V lost 5 bases and J lost 1, with 14 bases in between. The length of the CDR3 is 15 residues. The CDR3: CASSPLGTKNTEAFF. The CDR3, as DNA: TGTGCCAGTAGTCCCCTAGGGACAAAGAACACTGAAGCTTTCTTT. Filled out from reference TRBV19 and TRBJ1-1, the complete variable domain reads DGGITQSPKYLFRKEGQNVTLSCEQNLNHDAMYWYRQDPGQGLRLIYYSQIVNDFQKGDIAEGYSVSREKKESFPLTVTSAQKNPTAFYLCASSPLGTKNTEAFFGQGTRLTVV.

A single count supports this clone. The chain carries TRBV18 and TRBJ1-5; 7 nucleotides match TRBD1. Germline V gene data show CDR1 as KGHSH and CDR2 as LQKENI. The ends lost 6 bases at V and 4 bases at J; junction bases unmatched: 3. CDR3 length: 13 amino acids. The CDR3 coding sequence is TGTGCCAGCTCTGGGACAGAAAATCAGCCCCAGCATTTT. Its translation: CASSGTENQPQHF.

The V call is TRBV5-4, the J call TRBJ2-3, with 9 positions matching TRBD2. Germline V CDR1 and CDR2: SGHNT, YYREEE (reference sequence). Trimming at V came to 5 bases and at J to 5 bases, leaving 6 bases not matched to a gene. The CDR3 spans 14 residues. As DNA, the CDR3 is TGTGCCAGCAGGGGGGGACTAGCCGAAGATACGCAGTATTTT. It translates to CASRGGLAEDTQYF.

This chain links TRBV19 with TRBJ2-2; the match to TRBD2 covers 9 bases. The J segment lost 0 bases and the V segment lost 5 bases, leaving 4 bases of the junction unmatched. The germline gives CDR1 LNHDA, CDR2 SQIVND (reference sequence). This CDR3 has 16 residues. The CDR3 sequence: CASSPWTSANTGELFF. DNA for the CDR3: TGTGCCAGTAGTCCCTGGACTAGCGCGAACACCGGGGAGCTGTTTTTT.

This clone has more than one count but fewer than ten. This chain links TRBV3-1 (or the pseudogene TRBV3-2) with TRBJ1-6; 11 bases fit TRBD1. After removal of 2 bases from V and 7 bases from J, the junction contained 4 bases not matched to a gene. Germline V gene data show CDR1 as LGHDT and CDR2 as YNNKEL (reference sequence). The CDR3 runs 16 residues. CDR3 amino acids: CASSQLGQGANSPLHF. Written as DNA, the CDR3 is TGTGCCAGCAGCCAATTAGGACAGGGGGCAAATTCACCCCTCCACTTT.

The chain is built from TRBV5-5 and TRBJ1-1; possible D gene TRBD1, 5 bases. The CDR3 contains 15 residues. The V gene lost 1 base and the J gene lost 2 bases, with 12 bases spanning the gap. Per the germline V gene, CDR1 is SGHKS and CDR2 is YYEKEE (reference sequence). CDR3 DNA: TGTGCCAGCAGCTTGTTTCCAGGGACTAACACTGAAGCTTTCTTT. Protein product: CASSLFPGTNTEAFF.

The V and J genes are TRBV5-1 and TRBJ1-4; 7 bases line up with TRBD1. The CDR3 contains 14 residues. Per the germline V gene, CDR1 is SGHRS and CDR2 is YFSETQ. After removal of 7 bases from V and 7 bases from J, the junction contained 10 bases not matched to a gene. CDR3 in amino acids: CASGELGGGEKLFF. CDR3 bases: TGCGCCAGCGGAGAGTTAGGGGGCGGTGAAAAACTGTTTTTT.

This clone was found a few times. The junction departs from the called germline gene at one end, perhaps through a read error. J is TRBJ2-4 and V is TRBV6-1; D remains ambiguous. The length of the CDR3 is 11 residues. The germline V gene has CDR1 MNHNS and CDR2 SASEGT. The CDR3 DNA follows: TGTGCCAGCAGTGAATACCCGGGTCAGCACTTC. Protein sequence: CASSEYPGQHF.

The J gene is TRBJ2-3, the V gene TRBV5-4; the match to TRBD1 covers 8 bases. Germline V gene data show CDR1 as SGHNT and CDR2 as YYREEE (reference sequence). The CDR3 loop spans 16 amino acids. The junction had 7 bases not matched to a gene; V was cut back by 3 bases and J by 1 base. CDR3 protein: CASSWGGQGGTDTQYF. CDR3 coding DNA: TGTGCCAGCAGCTGGGGAGGACAGGGCGGCACAGATACGCAGTATTTT.